The T cell receptor beta chain described here comes from a study of beta chain features in type 1 diabetes. About the research overall: Sorted cells numbering roughly 98,000,000 were examined across all samples. Study-wide results and caveats: In all four CD4+ subsets, TCRB CDR3 length was significantly, moderately reduced in type 1 diabetes. cDNA-based sequencing might over-represent cells highly expressing TCR.

This clone was counted between two and nine times. Its antigen is as yet unknown. Researchers reported sorting CD4+ naive, central memory, regulatory and stem cell-like memory cells via CD45RO/CCR7/CD25/CD127/CD95/CD27. Since all of the isolated RNA was reverse transcribed, expressed TCRB transcripts were what got sequenced. The protocol was immunoSEQ multiplex PCR, while the TCRdb copy is restricted to in-frame clones and leaves out a portion. The table shows around 310,000 clones, with about 14% occurring only once. Trimming pared 3 bases from V and 2 bases from J, leaving 13 bases between. The CDR3 is 15 amino acids. The germline V gene encodes CDR1 SGHTA and CDR2 FQGNSA.

This clonotype originated in a woman younger than 35 with type 1 diabetes. This chain joins TRBV7-2 and TRBJ2-5; no firm D call. Input material: naive CD4+ T cells from blood. In nucleotides, the CDR3 is TGTGCCAGCAGCTTGCGAGCGAGTGCACAAGAGACCCAGTACTTC. This translates into CASSLRASAQETQYF.